Shown below are 3 T cell receptor beta chains from a single sample sequenced in a study of early stage breast cancer tumors. Only in-frame clones appear in the TCRdb table, and some are missing; sequencing was by immunoSEQ multiplex PCR. The data show some 21,000 clones, about three quarters seen once. What was sequenced was blood. These receptors originate from a person between 60 and 69 years old with breast cancer.

This clone is classed as large (0.1 to 1%). The CDR3 sequence is CASSLAIPGLAGGLEFF. For the CDR3, the DNA is TGTGCCAGCAGCTTAGCTATCCCGGGACTAGCGGGGGGTTTGGAGTTCTTC. The chain carries TRBV7-8 and TRBJ2-1; TRBD2 aligns across 15 bases. V was clipped by 0 bases and J by 14 bases; unmatched bases: 11. Germline V gene data show CDR1 as SGHVS and CDR2 as FQNEAQ. There are 17 residues in the CDR3.

The chain is built from TRBV5-4 and TRBJ2-5; 10 bases line up with TRBD2. This CDR3 is built from 15 residues. Germline V gene data show CDR1 as SGHNT and CDR2 as YYREEE (reference sequence). Trimming removed 2 bases from V and 5 bases from J; junction bases left unmatched: 6. CDR3 nucleotides: TGTGCCAGCAGCTTCAAACTAGCGGGGCTCGAGACCCAGTACTTC. Its translation is CASSFKLAGLETQYF.

The chain has TRBV11-2 and TRBJ2-7, with 9 bases identical to TRBD1. V was clipped by 6 bases and J by 3 bases; unmatched bases: 9. The CDR3 totals 15 residues. Germline V gene data show CDR1 as SGHAT and CDR2 as FQNNGV. As DNA, the CDR3 is TGTGCCAGCAGTCTGTCCGGGACAGGGATCTACGAGCAGTACTTC. Translation: CASSLSGTGIYEQYF. Full variable domain (rest looked up from reference TRBV11-2 and TRBJ2-7): EAGVAQSPRYKIIEKRQSVAFWCNPISGHATLYWYQQILGQGPKLLIQFQNNGVVDDSQLPKDRFSAERLKGVDSTLKIQPAKLEDSAVYLCASSLSGTGIYEQYFGPGTRLTVT.